The T cell receptor (beta chain) under discussion was sequenced for a study of cytomegalovirus exposure and HLA in healthy donors. Study information: Earlier results showed 117 million unique TCR beta sequences derived from around 170 million T cells.

PCR used 60 Vbeta primers and 13 Jbeta primers. Original data processing: Later work found 80 million or so unique TCR beta chains, with around 10 million shared. Profiling relied on immunoSEQ multiplex PCR, and the TCRdb table lists in-frame clones only, not all of them. The D gene and trimming were derived from the DNA, and the V and J assignments and clone size from that table. The profile shows some 160,000 clones, 70% to 85% of them singletons. This CDR3 has 16 residues. From germline, CDR1 is SGHDT and CDR2 YYEEEE. The V and J ends lost 2 bases and 6 bases, in that order; junction bases with no gene match: 9. The study sampled nominally healthy donors, though unrecorded immune exposures were likely.

The chain carries TRBV5-6 and TRBJ2-5, with TRBD1 matching 11 bases. The sequencing input was PBMCs. This sequence originates from a middle-aged woman in good health and CMV-seronegative. The DNA of the CDR3 is TGTGCCAGCAGCTTTACCGGGACAGGGGGTTTGAAGACCCAGTACTTC. Its translation is CASSFTGTGGLKTQYF.